The 3 T cell receptor beta chains below all came from one sample that was sequenced in a study of T-cell reconstitution after alpha-beta-depleted transplantation in children. Unique molecular identifiers were incorporated when the TCRbeta library was constructed. TCRdb used MiXCR to reprocess the PCR reads, holding one entry per CDR3 protein. The repertoire holds 200,000 to 250,000 distinct CDR3 sequences, with under 30% as singletons. Sequences were derived from PBMCs, mostly from graft donor cells, sampled 360 days after TCRalphabeta/CD19-depleted stem cell transplant. The receptors here all came from a female patient between 2 and 15 years old who had a stem cell transplant for congenital amegakaryocytic thrombocytopenia, so the T cells may come from the graft donor.

This clonotype has a handful of counts. J is TRBJ2-1 and V is TRBV7-9; 7 bases line up with TRBD2. This CDR3 comprises 17 residues. CDR1 is SEHNR, CDR2 FQNEAQ, per germline (reference sequence). V dropped 0 bases and J dropped 3; count of bases not matched to a gene: 8. The CDR3 region is CASSLAGGTLLYNEQFF. As DNA, the CDR3 is TGTGCCAGCAGCTTAGCGGGGGGGACCCTACTCTACAATGAGCAGTTCTTC.

This chain links TRBV6-2 or TRBV6-3 with TRBJ2-7, with 11 bases fitting TRBD2. Germline V lookup: CDR1 MNHEY, CDR2 SVGEGT. This CDR3 is 16 amino acids long. V trimming: 9 bases; J trimming: 3 bases; junction bases outside the gene matches: 13. CDR3 DNA sequence: TGTGCCAGTAAAATAGCGGGAGGGCCCTCGATCTACGAGCAGTACTTC. Its protein product is CASKIAGGPSIYEQYF.

This clonotype was detected many times. The J gene is TRBJ1-1, the V gene TRBV12-3 or TRBV12-4, with 7 bases identical to TRBD1. The trim removed 5 bases at V and 5 bases at J, leaving 5 bases unmatched. CDR3 length: 13 residues. DNA of the CDR3: TGTGCCAGCAGTGGGACAGTCGGGACTGAAGCTTTCTTT. As protein: CASSGTVGTEAFF.